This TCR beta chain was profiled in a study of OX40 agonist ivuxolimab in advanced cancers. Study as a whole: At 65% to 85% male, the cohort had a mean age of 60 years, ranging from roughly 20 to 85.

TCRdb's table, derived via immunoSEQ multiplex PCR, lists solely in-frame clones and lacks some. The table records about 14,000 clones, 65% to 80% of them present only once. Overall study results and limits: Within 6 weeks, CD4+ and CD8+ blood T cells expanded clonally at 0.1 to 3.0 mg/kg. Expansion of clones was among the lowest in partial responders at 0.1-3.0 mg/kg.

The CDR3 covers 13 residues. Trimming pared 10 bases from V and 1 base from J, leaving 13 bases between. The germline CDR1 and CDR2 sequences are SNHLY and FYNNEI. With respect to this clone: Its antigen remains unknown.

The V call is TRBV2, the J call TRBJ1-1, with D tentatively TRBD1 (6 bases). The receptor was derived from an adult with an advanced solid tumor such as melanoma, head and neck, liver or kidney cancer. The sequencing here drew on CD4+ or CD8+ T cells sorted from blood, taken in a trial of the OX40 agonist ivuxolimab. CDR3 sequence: CATGAGRNTEAFF. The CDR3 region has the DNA TGTGCCACAGGGGCAGGGCGGAACACTGAAGCTTTCTTT.